This T cell receptor (beta chain) was obtained from a study of beta chain features in type 1 diabetes. Whole-study findings and limits: TCRB CDR3s were moderately but significantly shorter in Type 1 diabetes patients in all four CD4+ subsets.

About this clone itself: Antigen: not known.

Trimming left V 0 bases short and J 2 bases short, with 11 bases between. The CDR3 totals 15 residues. Germline CDR1 GTSNPN, CDR2 SVGIG (reference sequence). Sorting with CD45RO/CCR7/CD25/CD127/CD95/CD27 yielded naive, central memory, regulatory and stem-like memory CD4+ cells. The authors obtained over 98% purity in all sorted populations. The study reverse transcribed the entire isolated RNA, so it sequenced expressed TCRB transcripts. The average output of naive, central memory and regulatory T cell samples was approximately 3.7 million reads. Measured with immunoSEQ multiplex PCR; TCRdb has only the in-frame clones, and not every one. The sample has about 270,000 clones, roughly an eighth seen once; the top ten hold about 0.017%.

The sequence came from a man aged 30 to 45 with type 1 diabetes. The sample consisted of naive CD4+ T cells from blood. This chain connects TRBV30 to TRBJ1-5, with D perhaps TRBD1 (5 bases). CDR3 DNA: TGTGCCTGGAGTGTAGAAGGGGTGGGCAATCAGCCCCAGCATTTT. Translation gives CAWSVEGVGNQPQHF.